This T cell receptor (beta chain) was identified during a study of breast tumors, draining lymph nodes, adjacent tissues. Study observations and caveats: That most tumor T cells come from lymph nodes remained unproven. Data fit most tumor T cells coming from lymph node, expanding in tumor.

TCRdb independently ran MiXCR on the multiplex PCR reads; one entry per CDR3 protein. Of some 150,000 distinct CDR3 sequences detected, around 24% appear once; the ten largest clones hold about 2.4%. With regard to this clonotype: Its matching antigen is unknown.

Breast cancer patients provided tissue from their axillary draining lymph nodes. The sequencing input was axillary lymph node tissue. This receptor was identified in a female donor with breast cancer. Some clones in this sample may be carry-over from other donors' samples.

The CDR3 nucleotides are TGTGCCTGGAGCCTAACAGGGATTCTCGATCAAGAGACCCAGTACTTC. Its protein is CAWSLTGILDQETQYF. The chain links TRBV30 to TRBJ2-5, with D maybe TRBD1 (6 bases). The CDR3 is 16 amino acids. Germline CDR1 is GTSNPN and CDR2 is SVGIG (reference sequence). V lost 3 bases, J lost 2 bases, and 19 bases lay in between.